The 26 T cell receptor beta chains below all came from one sample that was sequenced in a study of shared clonotypes between healthy human individuals. Here immunoSEQ multiplex PCR was the method, and the copy in TCRdb shows in-frame clones only, minus some. The sample has 700,000 to 950,000 clones, roughly 96% seen once. In the naive CD8 group, cells lacked CD45RO and were positively selected for CCR7, so terminally differentiated effector memory CD45RA+ cells were left out. Sequenced input: naive CD8+ T cells sorted from blood. Receptor source: a man aged 25-40 years in good health.

The rearrangement links TRBV12-5 to TRBJ2-1; 9 nucleotides line up with TRBD2. Per germline, CDR1 LGHNT and CDR2 FRNRAP. The CDR3 totals 17 residues. J gave up 7 bases and V 2 bases, and 12 bases lay outside the gene matches. The CDR3, as DNA: TGTGCTAGTGGTTTGTCCGAAGGTCTAGCGGGATGGAATGAGCAGTTCTTC. Residues: CASGLSEGLAGWNEQFF.

The chain couples TRBV27 to TRBJ2-3; TRBD2 matches at 11 bases. V was clipped by 5 bases and J by 3 bases; unmatched bases: 4. CDR1 MNHEY and CDR2 SMNVEV come from the germline V gene (reference sequence). This CDR3 has 15 amino acids. For the CDR3, the DNA is TGTGCCAGCAGTCCACTAGCGGGAGTAACAGATACGCAGTATTTT. Its protein is CASSPLAGVTDTQYF.

The chain has TRBV9 and TRBJ2-3; TRBD1 agrees at 8 bases. Germline values: CDR1 SGDLS, CDR2 YYNGEE. Trimming at V came to 6 bases and at J to 2 bases, leaving 26 bases not matched to a gene. This CDR3 region has 21 residues. CDR3 nucleotides: TGTGCCAGCAACCGCCCCCAGTCCGGGACAGGCAATTCCTTTTACACAGATACGCAGTATTTT. Translated, it gives CASNRPQSGTGNSFYTDTQYF.

The V and J genes are TRBV7-9 and TRBJ2-7, with 11 bases identical to TRBD2. Germline CDR1 is SEHNR and CDR2 is FQNEAQ (reference sequence). V lost 1 base and J lost 2; bases outside the gene matches: 7. The CDR3 loop spans 17 amino acids. In DNA, the CDR3 is TGTGCCAGCAGCTTAGAGGGACTAGCGGCCCACCCCTACGAGCAGTACTTC. It translates to CASSLEGLAAHPYEQYF.

The J gene is TRBJ2-2, the V gene TRBV27; the D is unclear. In germline, CDR1 is MNHEY, CDR2 SMNVEV (reference sequence). The CDR3 runs to 12 residues. With 3 bases removed from V and 6 bases from J, the gap between germline ends came to 5 bases. CDR3 sequence reads: CASSFSPGELFF. CDR3 bases: TGTGCCAGCAGTTTTAGTCCCGGGGAGCTGTTTTTT.

V and J are TRBV29-1 and TRBJ1-2, with D unclear. This CDR3 has 13 residues. In germline, CDR1 is SQVTM, CDR2 ANQGSEA. V was clipped by 7 bases and J by 3 bases, with 15 bases between them. CDR3 bases: TGCAGCGGCCTGTGGCTTTATGACTATGGCTACACCTTC. This translates into CSGLWLYDYGYTF.

The chain recombines TRBV4-1 with TRBJ2-7, with unresolved D. Germline V lookup: CDR1 MGHRA, CDR2 YSYEKL. V lost 0 bases, J lost 2 bases, and 14 bases lay in between. CDR3 size: 16 residues. For the CDR3, the DNA is TGCGCCAGCAGCCAAGATCTACAGATTCCGACCTACGAGCAGTACTTC. Protein sequence: CASSQDLQIPTYEQYF.

The CDR3 sequence: CASSFYRDRRSSSYNEQFF. CDR3 bases: TGCGCCAGCAGCTTTTACCGGGACAGAAGATCTAGCTCCTACAATGAGCAGTTCTTC. V and J are TRBV5-1 and TRBJ2-1; 7 bases are a match to TRBD1. Germline V lookup: CDR1 SGHRS, CDR2 YFSETQ. This CDR3 is 19 amino acids long. V lost 2 bases and J lost 0; bases outside the gene matches: 14.

The V gene is TRBV29-1, the J gene TRBJ2-7; 13 bases map to TRBD2. The CDR3 covers 15 residues. Trimming removed 7 bases from V and 7 bases from J; junction bases left unmatched: 13. CDR1 and CDR2 from the germline V gene are SQVTM and ANQGSEA. CDR3 bases: TGCAGCGCAGATACCGGGACTAGCGGGAATGGTGAGCAGTACTTC. Its protein is CSADTGTSGNGEQYF.

This chain uses TRBV7-9 with TRBJ2-7; D unresolved. Trimming took off 5 bases at V and 0 bases at J, with 20 bases between the two ends. The CDR3 extends over 17 amino acids. The germline V gene has CDR1 SEHNR and CDR2 FQNEAQ (reference sequence). The CDR3 loop is CASSPQFNGTGSYEQYF. The CDR3 DNA is TGTGCCAGCAGCCCCCAGTTTAATGGTACCGGCTCCTACGAGCAGTACTTC. Supplemented by reference TRBV7-9 and TRBJ2-7, the full variable domain reads DTGVSQNPRHKITKRGQNVTFRCDPISEHNRLYWYRQTLGQGPEFLTYFQNEAQLEKSRLLSDRFSAERPKGSFSTLEIQRTEQGDSAMYLCASSPQFNGTGSYEQYFGPGTRLTVT.

This chain links TRBV5-4 with TRBJ2-7; TRBD1 agrees at 10 bases. The CDR3 spans 12 residues. CDR1 is SGHNT and CDR2 is YYREEE in the germline V gene (reference sequence). The V gene end was trimmed by 4 bases and the J gene end by 6 bases; junction bases not matched to a gene: 1. In DNA, the CDR3 is TGTGCCAGCAGCGGACAGGGGGGCGAGCAGTACTTC. Translated, it gives CASSGQGGEQYF.

In its sample, this clone was seen once. Other DNA sequences within the sample encode an identical CDR3. The chain carries TRBV27 and TRBJ2-1; possible D gene TRBD2, 6 bases. V lost 2 bases and J lost 4, with 6 bases in between. CDR1 and CDR2 from the germline V gene are MNHEY and SMNVEV (reference sequence). The CDR3 length is 13 residues. CDR3 protein: CASSLGGYNEQFF. The CDR3 DNA reads TGTGCCAGCAGTTTAGGAGGGTACAATGAGCAGTTCTTC.

V usage is TRBV5-5 and J usage is TRBJ2-7; no clear D gene. CDR3 length equals 11 residues. V was shortened by 6 bases and J by 5 bases, with 9 bases between the two germline ends. Germline-derived CDR1 and CDR2 are SGHKS and YYEKEE (reference sequence). Here the CDR3 DNA reads TGTGCCAGCACCCTGAGCCACGAGCAGTACTTC. Translated, it gives CASTLSHEQYF.

The chain joins TRBV6-1 to TRBJ2-3; D perhaps matches TRBD1 (6 bases). The CDR3 is 14 amino acids. The germline V and J ends were trimmed by 6 bases and 5 bases, with 15 bases remaining between them. The germline V gene has CDR1 MNHNS and CDR2 SASEGT. CDR3 sequence reads: CASRLQGDRDTQYF. The CDR3 region has the DNA TGTGCCAGCAGATTACAGGGAGATCGAGATACGCAGTATTTT.

The genes are TRBV7-2 and TRBJ2-7; 8 bases fit TRBD1. Trimming cost V 1 base and J 6 bases; bases outside gene matches: 5. Per the germline V gene, CDR1 is SGHTA and CDR2 is FQGNSA. This CDR3 has 14 residues. The CDR3 DNA follows: TGTGCCAGCAGCTTAGGAGCTACAGGGGGCGAGCAGTACTTC. Translated, it gives CASSLGATGGEQYF.

This chain links TRBV29-1 with TRBJ2-1, with TRBD1 as a possible D gene (5 bases). Germline-derived CDR1 and CDR2 are SQVTM and ANQGSEA. This CDR3 comprises 11 residues. The CDR3 coding sequence is TGCAGGGCCGCTTCAGGGAATGAGCAGTTCTTC. The encoded protein is CRAASGNEQFF.

The V gene is TRBV27, the J gene TRBJ2-7; D is possibly TRBD2 (5 bases). This CDR3 contains 15 residues. Germline CDR1 reads MNHEY; CDR2 reads SMNVEV (reference sequence). V lost 1 base and J lost 2, with 12 bases in between. The DNA for the CDR3 is TGTGCCAGCAGTTTATTCAGCGGCGGACCCTACGAGCAGTACTTC. It yields the protein CASSLFSGGPYEQYF.

The chain uses TRBV27 and TRBJ2-7; D uncertain. Germline assignment: CDR1 MNHEY and CDR2 SMNVEV (reference sequence). V was pared by 6 bases and J by 2 bases, with 23 bases between. This CDR3 spans 17 amino acids. The CDR3 sequence is CASRSESDTSGPYEQYF. CDR3 nucleotide sequence: TGTGCCAGCAGGTCGGAATCTGACACCTCCGGGCCCTACGAGCAGTACTTC.

The V and J genes are TRBV18 and TRBJ1-5, with 10 nucleotides matching TRBD1. The CDR3 has 19 residues. The ends lost 4 bases at V and 3 bases at J; junction bases unmatched: 15. The germline V gene encodes CDR1 KGHSH and CDR2 LQKENI. The CDR3, as DNA: TGTGCCAGCTCACAACCCCCGGGACAGGGGATATATAACAATCAGCCCCAGCATTTT. This sequence encodes CASSQPPGQGIYNNQPQHF.

This clone was seen just once. This chain joins TRBV15 and TRBJ2-3; 7 nucleotides line up with TRBD1. V trimming: 5 bases; J trimming: 2 bases; junction bases outside the gene matches: 7. CDR1 is LNHNV, CDR2 YYDKDF, per germline (reference sequence). CDR3 length equals 15 residues. CDR3 loop: CATSAPGQITDTQYF. Written as DNA, the CDR3 is TGTGCCACCAGCGCCCCGGGACAGATCACAGATACGCAGTATTTT.

V and J are TRBV2 and TRBJ1-1, with no clear D. The germline CDR1 and CDR2 sequences are SNHLY and FYNNEI. V was clipped by 3 bases and J by 1 base, with 21 bases between them. The CDR3 has 18 amino acids. CDR3 nucleotide sequence: TGTGCCAGCAGTGACGAAGAAGTTTTGGGGATATCGAACACTGAAGCTTTCTTT. Amino acids: CASSDEEVLGISNTEAFF.

The V and J genes are TRBV4-1 and TRBJ2-3; a weak D match, TRBD1 (6 bases). The germline V gene has CDR1 MGHRA and CDR2 YSYEKL. V lost 3 bases, J lost 6 bases, and 13 bases lay in between. The length of the CDR3 is 14 residues. Written as DNA, the CDR3 is TGCGCCAGCAGCCATCAGGCAGGGGTGGATACGCAGTATTTT. Amino acid sequence: CASSHQAGVDTQYF.

The genes are TRBV7-5 and TRBJ2-3. TRBV7-5 is annotated as a pseudogene. CDR3 length: 11 residues. The CDR3, as DNA: TGTGTCAGAAGCTTAGCAGATACGCAGTATTTT. Translated, it gives CVRSLADTQYF.

The genes are TRBV28 and TRBJ2-1; D is possibly TRBD1 or TRBD2 (5 bases each). CDR3 length: 16 residues. Per the germline V gene, CDR1 is MDHEN and CDR2 is SYDVKM. Trimming shortened V by 5 bases and J by 6 bases, and 20 bases separated the two germline ends. CDR3 region: CASSPWDHWVPNEQFF. CDR3 bases: TGTGCCAGCAGTCCCTGGGACCATTGGGTCCCCAATGAGCAGTTCTTC.

The genes are TRBV2 and TRBJ1-1; no firm D call. CDR1 and CDR2 (germline): SNHLY, FYNNEI. The CDR3 has 13 amino acids. V was pared by 5 bases and J by 5 bases, with 12 bases between. The CDR3 DNA reads TGTGCCAGCAGTATAGGAGTGGAGACTGAAGCTTTCTTT. Encoded protein: CASSIGVETEAFF.

The chain carries TRBV7-8 and TRBJ2-7; D remains ambiguous. The germline gives CDR1 SGHVS, CDR2 FQNEAQ. Trimming cost V 11 bases and J 3 bases, with 5 bases left between them. The CDR3 runs to 9 residues. CDR3 sequence (DNA): TGTGCCGGATACTACGAGCAGTACTTC. Translating it yields CAGYYEQYF.